These 5 T cell receptor beta chains share one sample of origin, sequenced in a study of cytomegalovirus exposure and HLA in healthy donors. PCR primers comprised 60 Vbeta and 13 Jbeta primers. Repertoires were generated with immunoSEQ multiplex PCR, while TCRdb's copy carries only in-frame clones and drops some. The data hold approximately 110,000 clones, with over 75% observed a single time. The sequenced sample was PBMCs. The receptors shown here come from a woman aged 18-29 years in good health and CMV-seronegative.

This chain uses TRBV4-1 with TRBJ2-2; D may be TRBD1 (6 bases). V lost 0 bases, J lost 4 bases, and 15 bases lay in between. The CDR3 contains 17 residues. Germline V lookup: CDR1 MGHRA, CDR2 YSYEKL. Here the CDR3 DNA reads TGCGCCAGCAGCCAAGATCCTTTGGGGGCGGGCACCGGGGAGCTGTTTTTT. As protein: CASSQDPLGAGTGELFF.

This clone showed up just once. The chain joins TRBV4-1 to TRBJ2-1; D gene ambiguous. The length of the CDR3 is 14 residues. Trimming removed 0 bases from V and 8 bases from J, with 11 bases in between. Germline V lookup: CDR1 MGHRA, CDR2 YSYEKL. CDR3 nucleotides: TGCGCCAGCAGCCAAGAAGGTCGAGGCCATGAGCAGTTCTTC. Amino acid sequence: CASSQEGRGHEQFF.

The gene calls are TRBV21-1 and TRBJ1-1. TRBV21-1 is noted as a pseudogene. There are 14 residues in the CDR3. CDR3 amino acids: CASSKRRVNTEAFF. The DNA of the CDR3 is TGTGCCAGCAGCAAAAGGAGGGTGAACACTGAAGCTTTCTTT.

The rearrangement joins TRBV29-1 to TRBJ2-7; D perhaps matches TRBD1 (5 bases). V was shortened by 4 bases and J by 3 bases, with 22 bases between the two germline ends. This CDR3 spans 16 amino acids. Germline values: CDR1 SQVTM, CDR2 ANQGSEA. The CDR3, as DNA: TGCAGCGTTGGTCTTCAGGGCGGCAATGTTGGCTACGAGCAGTACTTC. Translation gives CSVGLQGGNVGYEQYF.

V is TRBV11-2 and J is TRBJ1-1; D unclear. CDR1 and CDR2 from the germline V gene are SGHAT and FQNNGV. This CDR3 has 13 residues. The V end lost 5 bases, the J end lost 6 bases, and 13 bases lay between the germline ends. The CDR3 here is CASSNWRLPEAFF. The CDR3 DNA reads as TGTGCCAGCAGCAACTGGAGGTTGCCTGAAGCTTTCTTT. The variable domain in full, completed from reference TRBV11-2 and TRBJ1-1, reads EAGVAQSPRYKIIEKRQSVAFWCNPISGHATLYWYQQILGQGPKLLIQFQNNGVVDDSQLPKDRFSAERLKGVDSTLKIQPAKLEDSAVYLCASSNWRLPEAFFGQGTRLTVV.